This T cell receptor (beta chain) was obtained from a study of T cell changes during pregnancy in multiple sclerosis. Data came from immunoSEQ multiplex PCR; TCRdb stores just in-frame clones and leaves some out. The repertoire holds about 67,000 clones, with about 91% as singletons. This CDR3 is built from 13 residues. The V segment lost 6 bases and the J segment 5 bases; nucleotides outside the gene matches: 6. Per the germline V gene, CDR1 is MDHEN and CDR2 is SYDVKM. The chain combines TRBV28 with TRBJ2-7; 8 bases fit TRBD2. Sequencing used peripheral blood, obtained in the first trimester of pregnancy. This receptor was taken from a female donor with multiple sclerosis, enrolled in a pregnancy study. DNA of the CDR3: TGTGCCAGCAGCTTAAGCGGGAGCCACGAGCAGTACTTC. This gives the protein CASSLSGSHEQYF. Filled out from reference TRBV28 and TRBJ2-7, the complete variable domain reads DVKVTQSSRYLVKRTGEKVFLECVQDMDHENMFWYRQDPGLGLRLIYFSYDVKMKEKGDIPEGYSVSREKKERFSLILESASTNQTSMYLCASSLSGSHEQYFGPGTRLTVT.